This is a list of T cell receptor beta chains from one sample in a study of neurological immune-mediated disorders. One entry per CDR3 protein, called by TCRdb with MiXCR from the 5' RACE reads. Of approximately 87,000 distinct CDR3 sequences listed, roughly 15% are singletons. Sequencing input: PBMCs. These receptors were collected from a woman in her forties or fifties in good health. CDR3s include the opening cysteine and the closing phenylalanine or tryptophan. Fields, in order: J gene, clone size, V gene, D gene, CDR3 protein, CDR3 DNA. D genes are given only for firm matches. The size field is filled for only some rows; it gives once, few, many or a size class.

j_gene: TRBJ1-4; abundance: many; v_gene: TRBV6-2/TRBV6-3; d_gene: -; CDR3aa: CASSYRGGVFF; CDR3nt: TGTGCCAGCAGTTACCGGGGCGGAGTGTTTTTT
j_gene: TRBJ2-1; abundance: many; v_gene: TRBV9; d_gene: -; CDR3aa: CASSAFYNEQFF; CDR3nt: TGTGCCAGCAGCGCATTCTACAATGAGCAGTTCTTC
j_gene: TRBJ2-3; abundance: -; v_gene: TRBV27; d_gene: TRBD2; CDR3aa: CASSPHGTSGFITDTQYF; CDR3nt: TGTGCCAGCAGCCCCCACGGGACTAGCGGATTTATCACAGATACGCAGTATTTT
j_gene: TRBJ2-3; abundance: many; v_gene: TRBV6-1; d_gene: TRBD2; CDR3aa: CASRESGTRGYDTQYF; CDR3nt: TGTGCCAGCAGGGAGTCCGGGACTAGGGGTTACGATACGCAGTATTTT
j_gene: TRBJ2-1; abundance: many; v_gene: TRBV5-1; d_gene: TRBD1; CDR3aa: CASSLGQGVGEQFF; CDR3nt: TGCGCCAGCAGCTTGGGACAGGGAGTGGGTGAGCAGTTCTTC
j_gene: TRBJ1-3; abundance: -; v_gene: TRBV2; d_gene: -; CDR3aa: CASGRNTIYF; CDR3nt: TGTGCCAGCGGAAGAAACACCATATATTTT
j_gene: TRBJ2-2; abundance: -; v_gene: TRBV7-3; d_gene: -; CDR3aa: CASSPTDETGELFF; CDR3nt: TGTGCCAGCAGCCCAACGGACGAAACCGGGGAGCTGTTTTTT
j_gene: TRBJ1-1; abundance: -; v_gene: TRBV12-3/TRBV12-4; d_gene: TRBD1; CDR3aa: CASRLGPRGTGGGNTEAFF; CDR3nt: TGTGCCAGCAGGTTAGGGCCCAGAGGGACAGGGGGGGGGAACACTGAAGCTTTCTTT
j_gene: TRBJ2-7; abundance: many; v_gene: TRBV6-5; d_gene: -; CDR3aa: CASSTGDGGPYEQYF; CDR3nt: TGTGCCAGCAGTACGGGGGACGGTGGTCCCTACGAGCAGTACTTC
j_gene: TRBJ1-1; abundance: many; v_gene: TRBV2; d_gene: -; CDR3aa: CASSVTQMNTEAFF; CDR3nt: TGTGCCAGCAGTGTAACACAGATGAACACTGAAGCTTTCTTT
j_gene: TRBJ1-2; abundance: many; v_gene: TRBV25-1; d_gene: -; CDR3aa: CASSWRGNYGYTF; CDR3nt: TGTGCCAGCAGTTGGAGGGGGAACTATGGCTACACCTTC
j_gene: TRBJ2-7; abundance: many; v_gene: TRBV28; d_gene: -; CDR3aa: CASSSPLETARGDEQYF; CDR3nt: TGTGCCAGCAGTTCCCCTCTTGAGACAGCGAGAGGGGACGAGCAGTACTTC
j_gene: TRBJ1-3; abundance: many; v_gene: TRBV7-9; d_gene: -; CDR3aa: CASSLEGHSGNTIYF; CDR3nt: TGTGCCAGCAGCTTAGAGGGCCACTCTGGAAACACCATATATTTT
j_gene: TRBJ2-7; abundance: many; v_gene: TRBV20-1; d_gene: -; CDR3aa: CSARIWSSDEQYF; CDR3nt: TGCAGTGCTAGAATATGGAGTAGCGACGAGCAGTACTTC
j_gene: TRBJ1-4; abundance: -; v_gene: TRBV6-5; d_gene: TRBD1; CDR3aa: CASKDGQVDNEKLFF; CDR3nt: TGTGCCAGCAAGGACGGACAGGTGGATAATGAAAAACTGTTTTTT
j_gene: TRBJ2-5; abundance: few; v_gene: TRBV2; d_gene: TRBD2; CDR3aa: CASSQIRASGGAETQYF; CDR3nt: TGTGCCAGCAGCCAGATCCGCGCCAGCGGGGGGGCGGAGACCCAGTACTTC
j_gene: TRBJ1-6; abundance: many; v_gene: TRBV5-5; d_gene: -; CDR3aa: CASSRGAGTDSPLHF; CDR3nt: TGTGCCAGCAGCCGCGGAGCCGGGACCGATTCACCCCTCCACTTT
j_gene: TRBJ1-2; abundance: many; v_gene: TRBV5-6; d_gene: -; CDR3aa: CASSLNRRGYTF; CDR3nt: TGTGCCAGCAGCTTGAACCGACGTGGCTACACCTTC
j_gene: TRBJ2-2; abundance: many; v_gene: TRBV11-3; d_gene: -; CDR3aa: CASSSNTGELFF; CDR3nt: TGTGCCAGCAGCTCTAACACCGGGGAGCTGTTTTTT
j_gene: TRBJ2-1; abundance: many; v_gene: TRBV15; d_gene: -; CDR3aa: CATSRDPVGGYNEQFF; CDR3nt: TGTGCCACCAGCAGAGACCCGGTGGGGGGATACAATGAGCAGTTCTTC
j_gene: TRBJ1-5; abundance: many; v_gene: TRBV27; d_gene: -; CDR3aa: CASSLFASDDYSNQPQHF; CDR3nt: TGTGCCAGCAGTTTATTCGCGTCAGATGATTATAGCAATCAGCCCCAGCATTTT
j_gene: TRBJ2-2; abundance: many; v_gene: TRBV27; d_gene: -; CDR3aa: CASSLRNLENTGELFF; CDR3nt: TGTGCCAGCAGTTTACGGAATCTCGAGAACACCGGGGAGCTGTTTTTT
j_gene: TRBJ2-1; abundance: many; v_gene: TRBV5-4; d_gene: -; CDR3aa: CASSLDSGSYNEQFF; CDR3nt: TGTGCCAGCAGCTTGGATAGCGGATCCTACAATGAGCAGTTCTTC
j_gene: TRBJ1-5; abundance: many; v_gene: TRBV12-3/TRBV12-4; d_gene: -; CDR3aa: CASSDLGAGSNQPQHF; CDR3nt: TGTGCCAGCAGTGACCTGGGCGCGGGTAGCAATCAGCCCCAGCATTTT
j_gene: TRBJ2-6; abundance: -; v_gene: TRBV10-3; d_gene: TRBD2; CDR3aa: CAISLGTSGGDGANVLTF; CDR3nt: TGTGCCATCAGTCTGGGGACTAGCGGGGGTGACGGGGCCAACGTCCTGACTTTC
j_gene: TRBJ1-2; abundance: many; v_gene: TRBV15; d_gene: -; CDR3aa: CATSALRQPYGYTF; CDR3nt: TGTGCCACCAGCGCCCTTCGACAGCCTTATGGCTACACCTTC
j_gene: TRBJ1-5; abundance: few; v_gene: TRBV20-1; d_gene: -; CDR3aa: CSARVGGVSNQPQHF; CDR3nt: TGCAGTGCTAGAGTGGGGGGCGTTAGCAATCAGCCCCAGCATTTT
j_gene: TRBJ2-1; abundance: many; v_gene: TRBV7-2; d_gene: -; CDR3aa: CASSAVRGYEHFF; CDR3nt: TGTGCCAGCAGCGCCGTGAGGGGATATGAGCATTTCTTC
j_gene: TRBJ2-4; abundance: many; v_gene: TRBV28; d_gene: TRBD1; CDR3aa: CASVGQGTIQYF; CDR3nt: TGTGCCAGCGTAGGACAGGGGACCATTCAGTACTTC
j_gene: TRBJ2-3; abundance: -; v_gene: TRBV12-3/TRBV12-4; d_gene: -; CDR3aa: CASSLAVDTQYF; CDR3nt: TGTGCCAGCAGCCTTGCTGTGGATACGCAGTATTTT
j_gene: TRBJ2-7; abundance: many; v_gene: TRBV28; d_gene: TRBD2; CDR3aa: CASTPSAGVSYEQYF; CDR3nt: TGTGCCAGCACACCCTCGGCGGGGGTCTCCTACGAGCAGTACTTC
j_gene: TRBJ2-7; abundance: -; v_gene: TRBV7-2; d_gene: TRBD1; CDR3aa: CASCTWDRGTYEQYF; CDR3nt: TGTGCCAGCTGCACCTGGGACAGGGGCACCTACGAGCAGTACTTC
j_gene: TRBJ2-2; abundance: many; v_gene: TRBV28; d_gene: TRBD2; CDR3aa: CASSTPLGGVRAGELFF; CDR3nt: TGTGCCAGCAGTACCCCCCTGGGGGGGGTGCGGGCCGGGGAGCTGTTTTTT
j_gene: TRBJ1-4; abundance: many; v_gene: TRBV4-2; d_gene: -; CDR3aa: CASSQGDSLNEKLFF; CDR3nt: TGTGCCAGCAGCCAAGGGGACTCACTCAATGAAAAACTGTTTTTT
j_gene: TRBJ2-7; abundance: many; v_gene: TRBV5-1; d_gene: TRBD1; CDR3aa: CASSFGTANSYEQYF; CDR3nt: TGCGCCAGCAGCTTCGGGACAGCGAACTCCTACGAGCAGTACTTC
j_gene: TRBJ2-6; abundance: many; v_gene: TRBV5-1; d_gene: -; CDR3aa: CASGPSGANVLTF; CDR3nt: TGCGCCAGCGGACCCTCCGGGGCCAACGTCCTGACTTTC
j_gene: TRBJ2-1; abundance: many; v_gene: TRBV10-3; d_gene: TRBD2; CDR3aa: CAISVRLAGEADEQFF; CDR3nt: TGTGCCATCAGTGTTCGGCTAGCGGGAGAGGCGGATGAGCAGTTCTTC
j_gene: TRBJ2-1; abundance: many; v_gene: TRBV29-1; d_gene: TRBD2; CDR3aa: CSVSGLAGNEQFF; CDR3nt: TGCAGCGTCTCAGGACTAGCGGGAAATGAGCAGTTCTTC
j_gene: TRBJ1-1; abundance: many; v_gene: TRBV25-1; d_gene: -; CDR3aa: CASSEKRGENTEAFF; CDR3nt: TGTGCCAGCAGTGAAAAAAGGGGGGAGAACACTGAAGCTTTCTTT
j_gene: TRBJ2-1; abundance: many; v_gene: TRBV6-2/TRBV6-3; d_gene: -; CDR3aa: CASAVGSIPPEFF; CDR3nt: TGTGCCAGCGCGGTGGGGTCGATTCCCCCGGAGTTCTTC
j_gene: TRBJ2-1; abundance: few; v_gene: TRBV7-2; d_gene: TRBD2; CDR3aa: CASSLQRGGPNEQFF; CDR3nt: TGTGCCAGCAGCCTACAGCGGGGGGGCCCCAATGAGCAGTTCTTC
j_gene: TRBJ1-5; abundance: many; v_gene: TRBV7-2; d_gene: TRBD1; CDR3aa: CASSARTGLGQPQHF; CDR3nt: TGTGCCAGCAGCGCTAGGACAGGGCTCGGTCAGCCCCAGCATTTT
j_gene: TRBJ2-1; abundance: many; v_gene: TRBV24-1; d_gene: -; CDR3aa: CATSTPSGTLTYNEQFF; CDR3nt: TGTGCCACCAGTACCCCCTCAGGGACCTTAACTTACAATGAGCAGTTCTTC
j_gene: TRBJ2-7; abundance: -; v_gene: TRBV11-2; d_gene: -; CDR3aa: CASSLDTAGPYEQYF; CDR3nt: TGTGCCAGCAGCTTAGATACGGCAGGCCCCTACGAGCAGTACTTC
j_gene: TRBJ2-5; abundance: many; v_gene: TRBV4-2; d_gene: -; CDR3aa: CASSQDRGIQETQYF; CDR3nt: TGTGCCAGCAGCCAGGACCGGGGGATCCAAGAGACCCAGTACTTC
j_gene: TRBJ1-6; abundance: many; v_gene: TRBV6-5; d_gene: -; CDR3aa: CASSSYRYSNSPLHF; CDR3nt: TGTGCCAGCAGTTCCTACAGATATTCAAATTCACCCCTCCACTTT
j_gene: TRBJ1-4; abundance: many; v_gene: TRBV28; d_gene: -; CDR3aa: CASSLLVGLGEKLFF; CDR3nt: TGTGCCAGCAGTTTACTGGTTGGACTGGGGGAAAAACTGTTTTTT
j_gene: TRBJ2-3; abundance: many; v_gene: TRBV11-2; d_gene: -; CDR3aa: CASSLDRLEGDTQYF; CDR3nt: TGTGCCAGCAGTCTTGACCGACTAGAGGGGGATACGCAGTATTTT